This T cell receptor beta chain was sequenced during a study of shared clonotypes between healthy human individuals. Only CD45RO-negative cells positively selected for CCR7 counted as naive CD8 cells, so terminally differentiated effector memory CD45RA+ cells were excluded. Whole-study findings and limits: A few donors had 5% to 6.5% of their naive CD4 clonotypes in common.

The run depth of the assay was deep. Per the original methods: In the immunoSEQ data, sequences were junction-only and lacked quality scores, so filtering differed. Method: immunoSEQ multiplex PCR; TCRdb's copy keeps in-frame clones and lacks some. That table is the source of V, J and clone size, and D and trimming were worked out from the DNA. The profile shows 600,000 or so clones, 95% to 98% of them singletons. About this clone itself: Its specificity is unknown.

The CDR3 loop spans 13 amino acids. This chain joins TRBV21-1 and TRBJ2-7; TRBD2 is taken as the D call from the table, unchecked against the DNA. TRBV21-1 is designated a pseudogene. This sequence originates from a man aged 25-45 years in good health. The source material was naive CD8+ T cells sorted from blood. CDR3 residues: CASSKGAHDEQYF. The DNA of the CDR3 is TGTGCCAGCAGCAAAGGAGCCCACGACGAGCAGTACTTC.